A selection of T cell receptor beta chains follows, all from one sample in a study of T cell responses to AZD1222 COVID-19 vaccine. This table comes from immunoSEQ multiplex PCR, and its TCRdb copy is limited to in-frame clones, with some not included. The table lists about 73,000 clones, approximately 89% of them singletons. The source material was peripheral blood, sampled 28 days after the second AZD1222 dose. The source is an adult who received the AZD1222 COVID-19 vaccine. Both conserved end residues are part of each CDR3. A D gene is named only where the DNA matches it firmly. Rows may omit the clone size; those that give it use once, few, many or a size class.

D gene	V gene	J gene	clone size	CDR3 protein	CDR3 DNA
TRBD2	TRBV2	TRBJ2-1	few	CASSEGLAQEQFF	TGTGCCAGCAGTGAAGGACTAGCGCAGGAGCAGTTCTTC
TRBD1	TRBV5-4	TRBJ1-4	.	CASSARGQGNEKLFF	TGTGCCAGCAGCGCCCGGGGACAGGGCAATGAAAAACTGTTTTTT
TRBD2	TRBV2	TRBJ2-2	.	CASSGVSGGGWELFF	TGTGCCAGCTCCGGGGTTAGCGGGGGGGGCTGGGAGCTGTTTTTT
.	TRBV18	TRBJ1-3	.	CASSPVYRERSGNTIYF	TGTGCCAGCTCACCGGTGTATCGCGAGCGATCTGGAAACACCATATATTTT
.	TRBV27	TRBJ2-7	.	CASSPTGYEQYF	TGTGCCAGCAGCCCGACAGGCTACGAGCAGTACTTC
.	TRBV7-8	TRBJ1-2	.	CASSPIVGGGGYTF	TGTGCCAGCAGCCCGATAGTGGGGGGCGGGGGCTACACCTTC
.	TRBV5-4	TRBJ2-1	few	CASSFGGLRSSEQFF	TGTGCCAGCAGCTTTGGGGGACTTCGTTCCAGTGAGCAGTTCTTC
.	TRBV5-4	TRBJ1-1	once	CAVREKNTEAFF	TGTGCGGTACGGGAGAAGAACACTGAAGCTTTCTTT
.	TRBV7-3	TRBJ2-1	once	CASSNSVGHEQFF	TGTGCCAGCAGCAATAGTGTAGGGCATGAGCAGTTCTTC
.	TRBV5-5	TRBJ2-3	few	CASSLPLQGSGDTQYF	TGTGCCAGCAGCTTGCCCCTACAGGGTTCGGGAGATACGCAGTATTTT
TRBD2	TRBV20-1	TRBJ2-7	.	CSASRLAGSYEQYF	TGCAGTGCTAGTAGGCTAGCGGGTTCCTACGAGCAGTACTTC
.	TRBV19	TRBJ1-2	.	CASSTPEGRHYGYTF	TGTGCCAGTAGTACCCCGGAGGGGCGACACTATGGCTACACCTTC
TRBD2	TRBV27	TRBJ2-1	once	CASTSQGLAGFNEQFF	TGTGCCAGCACTTCGCAAGGACTAGCGGGATTCAATGAGCAGTTCTTC
TRBD1	TRBV4-1	TRBJ1-1	.	CASSQGQGYTEAFF	TGCGCCAGCAGCCAAGGACAGGGCTATACTGAAGCTTTCTTT
TRBD2	TRBV6-4	TRBJ2-7	.	CASSDPRTSGYEQYF	TGTGCCAGCAGTGACCCCCGGACTAGCGGTTACGAGCAGTACTTC
.	TRBV6-5	TRBJ2-2	.	CATLAANTGELFF	TGTGCCACCCTCGCGGCGAACACCGGGGAGCTGTTTTTT
.	TRBV7-9	TRBJ1-6	.	CASEGSSYNSPLHF	TGTGCCAGCGAAGGTAGCTCCTATAATTCACCCCTCCACTTT
TRBD1	TRBV30	TRBJ1-6	.	CAWSAAPGQGHSPLHF	TGTGCCTGGAGTGCAGCCCCCGGACAGGGGCATTCACCCCTCCACTTT
TRBD1	TRBV25-1	TRBJ1-6	.	CASSGRDRYNSPLHF	TGTGCCAGCAGTGGCCGGGACAGATATAATTCACCCCTCCACTTT
.	TRBV11-2	TRBJ2-4	once	CASSLAGVKNIQYF	TGTGCCAGCAGCTTAGCGGGAGTCAAAAACATTCAGTACTTC
.	TRBV7-9	TRBJ1-5	.	CASSSTDQPQHF	TGTGCCAGCAGCTCGACAGATCAGCCCCAGCATTTT
.	TRBV2	TRBJ2-1	.	CASSEEGDLRWNEQFF	TGTGCCAGCAGTGAAGAGGGTGACTTGAGGTGGAATGAGCAGTTCTTC
.	TRBV19	TRBJ2-5	.	CASSHQETQYF	TGTGCCAGTAGTCACCAAGAGACCCAGTACTTC
.	TRBV5-8	TRBJ1-3	.	CASSLGQGGNTIYF	TGTGCCAGCAGCTTGGGGCAGGGAGGAAACACCATATATTTT
.	TRBV28	TRBJ2-7	.	CATLSPDSAYEQYF	TGTGCCACCCTGAGCCCGGACAGTGCCTACGAGCAGTACTTC
.	TRBV24-1	TRBJ2-2	.	CATSGNLRTAGTGELFF	TGTGCCACCAGCGGAAATCTGAGGACAGCCGGCACCGGGGAGCTGTTTTTT
.	TRBV20-1	TRBJ1-1	few	CSASVVGSNTEAFF	TGCAGTGCTAGTGTTGTAGGGTCGAACACTGAAGCTTTCTTT
.	TRBV19	TRBJ1-2	.	CASSIRGGSRVDYGYTF	TGTGCCAGTAGTATACGTGGGGGGTCAAGAGTTGACTATGGCTACACCTTC
TRBD2	TRBV3-1/TRBV3-2	TRBJ2-3	.	CASSLRDSRGADTQYF	TGTGCCAGCAGCCTACGGGACTCACGGGGGGCAGATACGCAGTATTTT
.	TRBV10-3	TRBJ1-2	.	CAISDSQDAGGYTF	TGTGCCATCAGTGATTCACAGGACGCGGGGGGCTACACCTTC
TRBD2	TRBV4-2	TRBJ2-2	.	CASSPGLAGGFDTGELFF	TGTGCCAGCAGCCCAGGACTAGCGGGAGGATTCGACACCGGGGAGCTGTTTTTT